The 30 T cell receptor beta chains listed next were all sequenced from one sample in a study of blood T cell repertoires in COVID-19. Only in-frame clones appear in the TCRdb table, and some are missing; sequencing was by immunoSEQ multiplex PCR. The sample includes approximately 51,000 clones, about 88% of them seen just once. Sequencing input: peripheral blood. The origin of the receptors is a man in his forties with active COVID-19.

The V and J genes are TRBV23-1 and TRBJ1-1, with 7 bases fitting TRBD1. TRBV23-1 is designated an ORF whose function remains uncertain. J gave up 3 bases and V 4 bases, and 17 bases lay outside the gene matches. This CDR3 region has 18 residues. The chain's CDR3 is CASSLPLRCRDSYTEAFF. The CDR3 DNA reads as TGCGCCAGCAGTCTCCCGCTTCGGTGCCGGGACAGCTACACTGAAGCTTTCTTT.

This chain links TRBV6-5 with TRBJ2-7; 16 bases are shared with TRBD2. The CDR3 is 15 amino acids. Germline V gives CDR1 MNHEY, CDR2 SVGAGI. The junction had 6 bases not matched to a gene; V was cut back by 6 bases and J by 7 bases. CDR3 DNA: TGTGCCAGCAGCCAGGGGGGACTAGCGGGAGGGGAGCAGTACTTC. It is translated as CASSQGGLAGGEQYF.

V usage is TRBV18 and J usage is TRBJ1-2; D gene ambiguous. From germline, CDR1 is KGHSH and CDR2 LQKENI. The CDR3 loop spans 14 amino acids. Trimming pared 1 base from V and 2 bases from J, leaving 8 bases between. CDR3 sequence: CASSPQAANYGYTF. In DNA form, the CDR3 reads TGTGCCAGCTCACCACAGGCGGCCAACTATGGCTACACCTTC.

In this sample, this clone turned up a few times. This chain connects TRBV6-6 to TRBJ2-2; D might be TRBD1 (6 bases). In germline, CDR1 is MNHNY, CDR2 SVGAGI (reference sequence). This CDR3 comprises 16 residues. The ends were cut back, 0 bases at V and 6 bases at J, with 14 bases in the middle. The CDR3 nucleotides are TGTGCCAGCAGTTACTCGGGCAGGGGTGACCCCGGGGAGCTGTTTTTT. Protein sequence: CASSYSGRGDPGELFF.

The chain employs TRBV29-1 and TRBJ2-3, with 8 bases lining up with TRBD2. Trimming cost V 4 bases and J 2 bases; bases outside gene matches: 5. The CDR3 covers 14 residues. Germline CDR1 is SQVTM and CDR2 is ANQGSEA. CDR3 amino acids: CSVGLATTTDTQYF. CDR3 DNA: TGCAGCGTTGGACTAGCGACTACCACAGATACGCAGTATTTT.

This sequence joins TRBV27 and TRBJ2-7; D not resolved. Germline V gene data show CDR1 as MNHEY and CDR2 as SMNVEV (reference sequence). There are 13 residues in the CDR3. The ends were cut back, 2 bases at V and 0 bases at J, with 5 bases in the middle. The CDR3 loop reads CASSLGNSYEQYF. The CDR3 DNA is TGTGCCAGCAGTTTAGGCAACTCCTACGAGCAGTACTTC.

This chain uses TRBV7-2 with TRBJ2-3; no clear D gene. This CDR3 comprises 12 residues. The V end was cut by 4 bases, the J end by 3 bases, with 5 bases between. Looked up from germline, CDR1 is SGHTA and CDR2 is FQGNSA. The CDR3: CASSSGTDTQYF. The CDR3 DNA is TGTGCCAGCAGCTCGGGTACAGATACGCAGTATTTT.

The chain links TRBV18 to TRBJ1-4; the D gene is possibly TRBD1 (5 bases). This CDR3 comprises 14 residues. CDR1 KGHSH and CDR2 LQKENI come from the germline V gene. Trimming took 5 bases from V and 10 from J, leaving 17 bases between them. The CDR3 DNA sequence: TGTGCCAGCTCAGGATCCGAGACAGCGGGAAAACTGTTTTTT. The encoded protein is CASSGSETAGKLFF.

The rearrangement joins TRBV28 to TRBJ1-1; TRBD1 aligns across 8 bases. The V gene's germline CDR1 is MDHEN and CDR2 SYDVKM. J lost 5 bases, V lost 6 bases, and 8 bases had no gene match. The CDR3 has 14 amino acids. The DNA of the CDR3 is TGTGCCAGCAGCCCCCCAGGGGGCTGGACTGAAGCTTTCTTT. Residues: CASSPPGGWTEAFF.

The chain couples TRBV5-1 to TRBJ2-5, with D perhaps TRBD2 (6 bases). CDR1 and CDR2 from the germline V gene are SGHRS and YFSETQ. CDR3 length: 16 amino acids. Trimming took 1 base from V and 1 from J, leaving 14 bases between them. The CDR3 bases are TGCGCCAGCAGCTTGCGACCGGGAGTTTCCCAAGAGACCCAGTACTTC. The encoded protein is CASSLRPGVSQETQYF.

The chain couples TRBV19 to TRBJ1-2; D is perhaps TRBD1 (6 bases). The CDR3 contains 14 residues. Trimming stripped 4 bases from V and 2 bases from J, with 11 bases between. From germline, CDR1 is LNHDA and CDR2 SQIVND (reference sequence). The CDR3 DNA reads as TGTGCCAGTAGTACACAAACAGGGAACTATGGCTACACCTTC. Its translation is CASSTQTGNYGYTF. The complete variable domain, with remaining parts taken from reference TRBV19 and TRBJ1-2, reads DGGITQSPKYLFRKEGQNVTLSCEQNLNHDAMYWYRQDPGQGLRLIYYSQIVNDFQKGDIAEGYSVSREKKESFPLTVTSAQKNPTAFYLCASSTQTGNYGYTFGSGTRLTVV.

In DNA, the CDR3 is TGTGCCAGCACCTCTCCCTCAGGGGGTGAGCAGTTCTTC. Its translation: CASTSPSGGEQFF. The chain recombines TRBV6-5 with TRBJ2-1, with TRBD1 identical over 7 bases. The trim removed 7 bases at V and 9 bases at J, leaving 9 bases unmatched. Germline-derived CDR1 and CDR2 are MNHEY and SVGAGI. This CDR3 is 13 amino acids long.

This sequence joins TRBV19 and TRBJ1-1, with D tentatively TRBD1 (6 bases). The germline V and J ends were trimmed by 4 bases and 0 bases, with 12 bases remaining between them. The CDR3 sequence is 15 residues long. CDR1 LNHDA and CDR2 SQIVND come from the germline V gene (reference sequence). CDR3 region: CASSTQQGMNTEAFF. The CDR3 DNA sequence: TGTGCCAGTAGTACACAACAGGGTATGAACACTGAAGCTTTCTTT.

The rearrangement joins TRBV29-1 to TRBJ2-1; 8 bases match TRBD2. Germline values: CDR1 SQVTM, CDR2 ANQGSEA. Losses at the gene ends were 4 bases for V and 6 bases for J; bases not matched to a gene: 5. The CDR3 has 13 amino acids. The CDR3 reads CSVGTLAGNEQFF. The CDR3 DNA reads TGCAGCGTTGGTACCCTAGCGGGCAATGAGCAGTTCTTC.

This sequence joins TRBV5-6 and TRBJ2-2, with 9 bases lining up with TRBD1. This CDR3 spans 15 amino acids. The germline V gene has CDR1 SGHDT and CDR2 YYEEEE. V was clipped by 4 bases and J by 5 bases; unmatched bases: 6. CDR3: CASSAGTGRTGELFF. For the CDR3, the DNA is TGTGCCAGCAGCGCCGGGACAGGGAGGACCGGGGAGCTGTTTTTT.

The V call is TRBV5-1, the J call TRBJ2-3; 9 nucleotides match TRBD2. The CDR3 spans 16 residues. After removal of 1 base from V and 0 bases from J, the junction contained 3 bases not matched to a gene. CDR1 and CDR2 (germline): SGHRS, YFSETQ. CDR3 protein: CASSLSAGGSTDTQYF. The CDR3 DNA reads as TGCGCCAGCAGCTTGTCTGCGGGAGGGAGCACAGATACGCAGTATTTT.

V is TRBV6-2 or TRBV6-3 and J is TRBJ2-7, with TRBD1 matching over 10 bases. Germline CDR1 MNHEY, CDR2 SVGEGT. The CDR3 has 15 residues. V lost 4 bases to trimming and J lost 3 bases; unmatched junction nucleotides: 6. CDR3: CASSWGQGPIYEQYF. The CDR3 DNA sequence: TGTGCCAGCAGTTGGGGACAGGGGCCTATCTACGAGCAGTACTTC.

This clone was found a few times. In the same sample, other DNA sequences code for this CDR3. V gene TRBV19 combines with J gene TRBJ2-3, with D tentatively TRBD2 (5 bases). CDR1 is LNHDA and CDR2 is SQIVND in the germline V gene (reference sequence). This CDR3 spans 16 amino acids. Deletions cut 3 bases from V and 0 bases from J, with 13 bases between. CDR3 sequence (DNA): TGTGCCAGTAGTATTAGGAGCGGTACCAGCACAGATACGCAGTATTTT. Translated, it gives CASSIRSGTSTDTQYF. The variable domain in full, completed from reference TRBV19 and TRBJ2-3, reads DGGITQSPKYLFRKEGQNVTLSCEQNLNHDAMYWYRQDPGQGLRLIYYSQIVNDFQKGDIAEGYSVSREKKESFPLTVTSAQKNPTAFYLCASSIRSGTSTDTQYFGPGTRLTVL.

The chain employs TRBV5-1 and TRBJ2-1, with D perhaps matching TRBD1 (5 bases). Per the germline V gene, CDR1 is SGHRS and CDR2 is YFSETQ. Between the trimmed V and J ends, which lost 0 bases and 8 bases, there was a span of 18 bases. The CDR3 loop spans 16 amino acids. CDR3 loop: CASSLVGQGFVDEQFF. In nucleotides, the CDR3 is TGCGCCAGCAGCTTGGTGGGTCAGGGTTTCGTAGATGAGCAGTTCTTC.

V gene TRBV18 combines with J gene TRBJ1-3; D might be TRBD1 (5 bases). The J call may be in error: the DNA end matches TRBJ1-5 better. The CDR3 extends over 11 amino acids. The V gene's germline CDR1 is KGHSH and CDR2 LQKENI. The CDR3 sequence: CASRVDITQHF. The CDR3, as DNA: TGTGCCAGCCGCGTGGACATCACCCAGCATTTT.

This chain links TRBV30 with TRBJ2-7; 8 nucleotides align to TRBD2. Germline V lookup: CDR1 GTSNPN, CDR2 SVGIG (reference sequence). The CDR3 is 12 residues long. Unmatched junction bases numbered 2, after V lost 0 bases and J lost 7 bases. The CDR3 coding sequence is TGTGCCTGGAGTGTACGGGGGGGGGAGCAGTACTTC. This codes for CAWSVRGGEQYF.

The V call is TRBV2, the J call TRBJ2-4; possible D gene TRBD1, 6 bases. This CDR3 is 15 amino acids long. CDR1 SNHLY and CDR2 FYNNEI come from the germline V gene. V gave up 6 bases and J gave up 3 bases, with 15 bases separating them. The CDR3 reads CASRDGQSGKNIQYF. As DNA, the CDR3 is TGTGCCAGCAGAGACGGACAGAGCGGCAAAAACATTCAGTACTTC.

The J gene is TRBJ2-2, the V gene TRBV19; perhaps TRBD1 as D (6 bases). Germline V gives CDR1 LNHDA, CDR2 SQIVND (reference sequence). This CDR3 region has 17 residues. With 6 bases removed from V and 1 base from J, the gap between germline ends came to 18 bases. The CDR3 coding sequence is TGTGCCAGTAGCCCTCTGGGCAGGGGCTGGAACACCGGGGAGCTGTTTTTT. Its translation: CASSPLGRGWNTGELFF.

The rearrangement joins TRBV6-5 to TRBJ1-1, with D perhaps matching TRBD1 (6 bases). Germline CDR1 reads MNHEY; CDR2 reads SVGAGI. This CDR3 has 12 residues. V lost 4 bases and J lost 8, with 11 bases in between. The CDR3 nucleotides are TGTGCCAGCAGTTTTTCGGACAGCGAAGCTTTCTTT. Amino acids: CASSFSDSEAFF.

This sequence joins TRBV3-1 (or the pseudogene TRBV3-2) and TRBJ1-5; D gene unclear. The germline V gene has CDR1 LGHDT and CDR2 YNNKEL (reference sequence). The CDR3 consists of 14 residues. The V gene lost 6 bases and the J gene lost 2 bases, with 11 bases spanning the gap. The CDR3 region is CASSPLRGNQPQHF. The DNA for the CDR3 is TGTGCCAGCAGTCCGCTAAGAGGCAATCAGCCCCAGCATTTT.

The V gene is TRBV5-1, the J gene TRBJ2-7; TRBD1 matches at 9 bases. The CDR3 spans 16 residues. Germline V gene data show CDR1 as SGHRS and CDR2 as YFSETQ. V was clipped by 1 base and J by 4 bases; unmatched bases: 9. The CDR3 nucleotides are TGCGCCAGCAGCTTGAGGACAGGGGTCGTGGTGTACGAGCAGTACTTC. Translated: CASSLRTGVVVYEQYF.

The CDR3 here is CASGDRANTDTQYF. Written as DNA, the CDR3 is TGTGCCAGCGGTGACAGGGCCAACACAGATACGCAGTATTTT. The genes are TRBV3-1 (or the pseudogene TRBV3-2) and TRBJ2-3, with TRBD1 identical over 7 bases. V lost 8 bases to trimming and J lost 2 bases; unmatched junction nucleotides: 7. From germline, CDR1 is LGHDT and CDR2 YNNKEL (reference sequence). This CDR3 contains 14 residues.

This chain links TRBV7-8 with TRBJ2-3; no firm D call. From germline, CDR1 is SGHVS and CDR2 FQNEAQ. The V end lost 1 base, the J end lost 10 bases, and 12 bases lay between the germline ends. The CDR3 has 13 residues. The DNA for the CDR3 is TGTGCCAGCAGCTTAGTCTCGAACTATCCGCAGTATTTT. Translating it yields CASSLVSNYPQYF.

This clone has only a few counts. The J gene is TRBJ2-7, the V gene TRBV27, with 7 bases that match TRBD2. V was pared by 5 bases and J by 3 bases, with 10 bases of the junction left unmatched. The CDR3 sequence is 15 residues long. The germline gives CDR1 MNHEY, CDR2 SMNVEV (reference sequence). The CDR3 is CASSTRTSVGYEQYF. The CDR3 DNA reads TGTGCCAGCAGTACGCGGACTAGTGTCGGCTACGAGCAGTACTTC.

The V call is TRBV7-3, the J call TRBJ2-2; 7 bases are a match to TRBD1. Germline V gives CDR1 SGHTA, CDR2 FQGTGA. The CDR3 sequence is 13 residues long. V trimming: 8 bases; J trimming: 4 bases; junction bases outside the gene matches: 4. The DNA for the CDR3 is TGTGCCAGCGTGGCAGGGGGCACCGGGGAGCTGTTTTTT. This gives the protein CASVAGGTGELFF.